This T cell receptor beta chain was sequenced during a study of blood T cell repertoires in COVID-19. In the study overall: There were acute and convalescent COVID-19 samples, and they came from the United States, Italy and Spain. Sample material is recorded as cDNA or gDNA derived from T cells, B-cell-depleted T cells, or PBMCs.

Trimming removed 1 base from V and 4 bases from J; junction bases left unmatched: 10. This CDR3 comprises 17 residues. Germline V CDR1 and CDR2: MGHRA, YSYEKL. Study processing details: Amplification with reference gene primers provided the estimates of nucleated cell counts. Assay: immunoSEQ multiplex PCR; the TCRdb copy retains only in-frame clones and omits some. The DNA gave D and trimming, while V, J and clone size come from that table. This sample has hundreds of thousands of clones, with 87% found just once. The sequencing input was peripheral blood. The chain has TRBV4-1 and TRBJ2-4, with TRBD1 matching 7 bases. The receptor's source is a woman aged 18-29 years who had recovered from COVID-19. The CDR3 DNA follows: TGCGCCAGCAGCCAAGGAAGGGACAGATCCATTAAAAACATTCAGTACTTC. Translated: CASSQGRDRSIKNIQYF.